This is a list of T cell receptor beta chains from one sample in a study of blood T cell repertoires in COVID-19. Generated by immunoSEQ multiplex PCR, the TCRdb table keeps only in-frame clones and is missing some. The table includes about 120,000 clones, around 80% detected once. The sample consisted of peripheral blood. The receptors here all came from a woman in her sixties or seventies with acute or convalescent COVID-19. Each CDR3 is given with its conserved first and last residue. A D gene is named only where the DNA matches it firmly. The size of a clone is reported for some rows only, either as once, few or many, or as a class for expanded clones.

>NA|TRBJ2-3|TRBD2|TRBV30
CAWERQGLHTDTQYF
TGTGCCTGGGAAAGGCAGGGACTACACACAGATACGCAGTATTTT
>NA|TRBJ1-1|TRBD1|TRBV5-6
CASSLGTGFLNTEAFF
TGTGCCAGCAGCTTGGGGACAGGGTTCCTGAACACTGAAGCTTTCTTT
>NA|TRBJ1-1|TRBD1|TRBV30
CAWSVDRGNTEAFF
TGTGCCTGGAGTGTAGACAGGGGGAACACTGAAGCTTTCTTT
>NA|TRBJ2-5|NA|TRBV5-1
CASSWSRRGDQETQYF
TGCGCCAGCAGCTGGAGTAGGCGGGGCGACCAAGAGACCCAGTACTTC
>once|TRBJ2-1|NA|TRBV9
CASSVAAATSSYNEQFF
TGTGCCAGCAGCGTAGCAGCGGCCACGAGCTCCTACAATGAGCAGTTCTTC
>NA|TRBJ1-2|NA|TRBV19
CASSIGGGIYGYTF
TGTGCCAGTAGTATTGGGGGAGGCATCTATGGCTACACCTTC
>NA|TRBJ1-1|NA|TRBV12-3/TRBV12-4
CASSLTGTEAFF
TGTGCCAGCAGTTTAACAGGCACTGAAGCTTTCTTT
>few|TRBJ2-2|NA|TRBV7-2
CASSSAGTVTGELFF
TGTGCCAGCAGCTCCGCGGGGACTGTCACCGGGGAGCTGTTTTTT
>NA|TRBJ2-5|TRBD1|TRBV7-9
CASSFPRGQVGQETQYF
TGTGCCAGCAGCTTCCCCAGGGGGCAGGTAGGACAAGAGACCCAGTACTTC
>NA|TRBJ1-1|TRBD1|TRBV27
CASSPRTGTYTEAFF
TGTGCCAGCAGCCCCCGGACAGGGACGTACACTGAAGCTTTCTTT
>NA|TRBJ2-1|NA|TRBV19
CASSIGGGSSYNEQFF
TGTGCCAGTAGTATAGGCGGCGGAAGCTCCTACAATGAGCAGTTCTTC
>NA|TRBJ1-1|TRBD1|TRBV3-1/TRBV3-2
CASSQTGVRNEAFF
TGTGCCAGCAGCCAAACAGGGGTAAGGAATGAAGCTTTCTTT
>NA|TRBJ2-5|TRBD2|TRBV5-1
CASSGGLAGWADETQYF
TGCGCCAGCAGCGGGGGACTAGCGGGGTGGGCGGACGAGACCCAGTACTTC
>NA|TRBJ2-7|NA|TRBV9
CASSPNDSDEQYF
TGTGCCAGCAGCCCTAACGACAGTGACGAGCAGTACTTC
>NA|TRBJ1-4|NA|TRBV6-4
CASSGGGEKLFF
TGTGCCAGCAGTGGGGGGGGTGAAAAACTGTTTTTT
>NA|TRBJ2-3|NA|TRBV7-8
CASSFASPDTQYF
TGTGCCAGCAGCTTCGCTAGCCCAGATACGCAGTATTTT
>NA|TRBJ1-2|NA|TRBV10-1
CASSQLTRELANYGYTF
TGCGCCAGCAGTCAACTAACGAGGGAGCTCGCCAACTATGGCTACACCTTC
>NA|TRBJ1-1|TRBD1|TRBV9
CASSRDRSTEAFF
TGTGCCAGCAGCCGGGACAGATCGACTGAAGCTTTCTTT
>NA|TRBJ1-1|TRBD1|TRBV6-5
CASSYPDRPGEAFF
TGTGCCAGCAGTTATCCGGACAGGCCCGGTGAAGCTTTCTTT
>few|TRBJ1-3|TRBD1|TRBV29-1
CSVRDSSWGNTIYF
TGCAGCGTCAGGGACAGTAGTTGGGGAAACACCATATATTTT
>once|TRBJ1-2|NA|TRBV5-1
CASSLGREDGYTF
TGCGCCAGCAGCTTGGGACGGGAGGATGGCTACACCTTC
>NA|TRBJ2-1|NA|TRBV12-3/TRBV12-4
CASSRSNEQFF
TGTGCCAGCAGTAGGAGTAATGAGCAGTTCTTC
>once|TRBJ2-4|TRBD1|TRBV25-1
CASSEAGQGQIQYF
TGTGCCAGCAGTGAGGCGGGACAGGGGCAGATTCAGTACTTC
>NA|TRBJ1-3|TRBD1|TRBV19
CASSVSSRGSTGNTIYF
TGTGCCAGTAGTGTTTCCTCCAGGGGGAGTACTGGAAACACCATATATTTT
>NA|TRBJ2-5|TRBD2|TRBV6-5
CASSYSSGGETQYF
TGTGCCAGCAGTTACTCGTCGGGGGGAGAGACCCAGTACTTC
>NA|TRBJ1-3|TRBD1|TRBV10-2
CASSQDREPGNTIYF
TGCGCCAGCAGTCAGGACAGGGAACCTGGAAACACCATATATTTT
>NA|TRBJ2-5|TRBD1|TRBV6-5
CASSRSRGQETQYF
TGTGCCAGCAGTCGAAGCAGGGGGCAGGAGACCCAGTACTTC
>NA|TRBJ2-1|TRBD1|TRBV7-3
CASRQGAQGEQFF
TGTGCCAGCCGACAGGGGGCGCAAGGTGAGCAGTTCTTC
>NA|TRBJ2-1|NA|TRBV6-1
CASSERGSNSEFF
TGTGCCAGCAGTGAAAGAGGGAGTAATTCTGAGTTCTTC
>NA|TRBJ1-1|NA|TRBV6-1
CASSEAGMNTEAFF
TGTGCCAGCAGTGAGGCGGGCATGAACACTGAAGCTTTCTTT
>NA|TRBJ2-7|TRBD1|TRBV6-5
CASRPGQGSYEQYF
TGTGCCAGCAGGCCCGGACAGGGCTCCTACGAGCAGTACTTC
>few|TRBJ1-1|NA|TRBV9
CASSVEGRAEAFF
TGTGCCAGCAGCGTAGAGGGCAGGGCCGAAGCTTTCTTT
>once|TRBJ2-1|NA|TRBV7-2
CASSLAPWRDGYNEQFF
TGTGCCAGCAGCTTAGCCCCCTGGAGGGATGGCTACAATGAGCAGTTCTTC
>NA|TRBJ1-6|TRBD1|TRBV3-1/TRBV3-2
CASSRDRGHTLHF
TGTGCCAGCAGCCGGGACAGGGGGCATACCCTCCACTTT
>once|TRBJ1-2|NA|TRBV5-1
CASSLYGPGGYGYTF
TGCGCCAGCAGCTTGTACGGACCCGGGGGCTATGGCTACACCTTC
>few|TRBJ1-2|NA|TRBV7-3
CASSLGQNGGYTF
TGTGCCAGCAGCCTAGGACAAAACGGTGGCTACACCTTC
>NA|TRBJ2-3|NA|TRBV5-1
CASSLEAARTDTQYF
TGCGCCAGCAGCTTGGAAGCGGCCCGCACAGATACGCAGTATTTT
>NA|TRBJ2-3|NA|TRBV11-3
CASSLGEDPAGTDTQYF
TGTGCCAGCAGCTTAGGGGAGGACCCGGCGGGCACAGATACGCAGTATTTT
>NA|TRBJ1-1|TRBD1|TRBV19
CASRVTGGGTEAFF
TGTGCCAGTAGAGTAACAGGGGGAGGGACTGAAGCTTTCTTT
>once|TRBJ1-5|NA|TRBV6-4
CASSEIRRAGHQPQHF
TGTGCCAGCAGTGAAATTAGGCGGGCAGGCCATCAGCCCCAGCATTTT
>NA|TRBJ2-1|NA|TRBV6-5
CASSSGTSGDEQFF
TGTGCCAGCAGTTCCGGGACTTCGGGGGATGAGCAGTTCTTC
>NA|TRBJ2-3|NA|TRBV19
CASSINREIDTQYF
TGTGCCAGTAGTATCAACAGGGAAATAGATACGCAGTATTTT
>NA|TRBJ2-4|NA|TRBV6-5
CASGQGPRNIQYF
TGTGCCAGCGGGCAGGGCCCCCGGAACATTCAGTACTTC
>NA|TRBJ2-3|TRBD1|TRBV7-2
CASSLQGARTDTQYF
TGTGCCAGCAGCTTACAGGGGGCGCGCACAGATACGCAGTATTTT
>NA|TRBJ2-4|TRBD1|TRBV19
CASSSVLGGGQNIQYF
TGTGCCAGTAGTTCTGTTCTAGGGGGCGGACAAAACATTCAGTACTTC
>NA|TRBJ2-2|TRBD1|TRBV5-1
CASSPMRTGSSTGELFF
TGCGCCAGCAGCCCTATGCGGACAGGGTCGAGCACCGGGGAGCTGTTTTTT
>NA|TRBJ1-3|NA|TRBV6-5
CASSYSSASSGNTIYF
TGTGCCAGCAGTTACTCGAGCGCCTCCTCTGGAAACACCATATATTTT
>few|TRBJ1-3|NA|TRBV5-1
CASSLADRSGHGNTIYF
TGCGCCAGCAGCTTGGCCGACAGGTCGGGGCATGGAAACACCATATATTTT
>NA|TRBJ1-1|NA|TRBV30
CAWSYGGRGTEAFF
TGTGCCTGGAGTTATGGTGGGAGAGGTACTGAAGCTTTCTTT
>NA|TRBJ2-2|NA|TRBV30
CAWNNWDSVDGELFF
TGTGCCTGGAATAATTGGGACTCAGTCGACGGGGAGCTGTTTTTT
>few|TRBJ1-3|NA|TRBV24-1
CATRPGSGNTIYF
TGTGCCACCAGACCCGGCTCTGGAAACACCATATATTTT
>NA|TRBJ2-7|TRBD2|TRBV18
CASSRGRALYEQYF
TGTGCCAGCTCACGCGGGAGGGCCTTATACGAGCAGTACTTC
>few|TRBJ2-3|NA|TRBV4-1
CASSQERGLYTDTQYF
TGCGCCAGCAGCCAAGAAAGGGGACTTTACACAGATACGCAGTATTTT
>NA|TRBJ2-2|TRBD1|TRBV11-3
CASSLGLQGAIGELFF
TGTGCCAGCAGCTTAGGATTACAGGGGGCGATCGGGGAGCTGTTTTTT
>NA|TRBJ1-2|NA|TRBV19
CASGFGYTF
TGTGCCTCGGGGTTCGGCTACACCTTC